A single sample is the source of the 8 T cell receptor beta chains below, sequenced in a study of cytomegalovirus exposure and HLA in healthy donors. 13 Jbeta primers and 60 Vbeta primers were used for the PCR. Sequencing was performed with immunoSEQ multiplex PCR; in TCRdb, only in-frame clones are kept and a portion is missing. The sample holds 80,000 to 100,000 clones, roughly 75% seen once. The material sequenced was PBMCs. The receptors derive from a man aged 25 to 45 in good health and CMV-seronegative.

The rearrangement joins TRBV6-6 to TRBJ2-2; D is perhaps TRBD1 (6 bases). The length of the CDR3 is 15 residues. Germline V gene sequence: CDR1 MNHNY, CDR2 SVGAGI (reference sequence). The ends were cut back, 2 bases at V and 4 bases at J, with 11 bases in the middle. The CDR3 nucleotides read TGTGCCAGCAGTTACCAGGGGCCAGGCACCGGGGAGCTGTTTTTT. It yields the protein CASSYQGPGTGELFF.

This clone appeared a few times. The V gene is TRBV6-6, the J gene TRBJ1-1; D is perhaps TRBD1 (6 bases). The V gene's germline CDR1 is MNHNY and CDR2 SVGAGI (reference sequence). Deletions cut 5 bases from V and 9 bases from J, with 13 bases between. The CDR3 has 12 residues. The CDR3 reads CASSRGQSKAFF. CDR3 bases: TGTGCCAGCAGTCGCGGACAGTCTAAAGCTTTCTTT.

The V call is TRBV13, the J call TRBJ2-7; 9 positions match TRBD1. V lost 4 bases and J lost 4; bases outside the gene matches: 11. The CDR3 loop spans 16 amino acids. CDR1 and CDR2 from the germline V gene are PRHDT and FYEKMQ (reference sequence). CDR3 residues: CASSSIRGTGRYEQYF. CDR3 sequence (DNA): TGTGCCAGCAGCTCCATCAGGGGGACAGGGAGGTACGAGCAGTACTTC.

The rearrangement joins TRBV10-3 to TRBJ2-5, with unresolved D. Germline loops: CDR1 ENHRY, CDR2 SYGVKD. The V end was cut by 6 bases, the J end by 5 bases, with 10 bases between. CDR3 length: 12 amino acids. CDR3 DNA: TGTGCCATCAGGTATTTCGGGGAGACCCAGTACTTC. Its protein product is CAIRYFGETQYF.

The chain employs TRBV30 and TRBJ1-1; possibly TRBD1 for D (6 bases). Trimming left V 4 bases short and J 1 base short, with 19 bases between. Germline CDR1 GTSNPN, CDR2 SVGIG (reference sequence). The CDR3 runs 16 residues. The CDR3 protein is CAWNKGQANRNTEAFF. CDR3 bases: TGTGCCTGGAACAAGGGACAAGCCAACCGGAACACTGAAGCTTTCTTT.

This sequence joins TRBV5-6 and TRBJ1-4; the match to TRBD1 covers 10 bases. Germline V lookup: CDR1 SGHDT, CDR2 YYEEEE. V shed 0 bases and J 6 bases; nucleotides not matched to a gene: 2. The CDR3 covers 15 residues. CDR3 DNA sequence: TGTGCCAGCAGCTTGGGGGGACAGGGGTATGAAAAACTGTTTTTT. This gives the protein CASSLGGQGYEKLFF.

This rearrangement joins TRBV30 to TRBJ2-1; 7 bases align to TRBD2. The ends lost 4 bases at V and 7 bases at J; junction bases unmatched: 13. The CDR3 spans 15 residues. The V gene's germline CDR1 is GTSNPN and CDR2 SVGIG (reference sequence). DNA of the CDR3: TGTGCCTGGAACCCGCTGGCGGGAGTTTCGAATGAGCAGTTCTTC. This encodes CAWNPLAGVSNEQFF.

This clone was found a few times. The rearrangement uses TRBV5-1 and TRBJ2-1; TRBD2 aligns across 8 bases. The V and J ends lost 3 bases and 6 bases, in that order; junction bases with no gene match: 14. The CDR3 has 17 residues. Germline V gives CDR1 SGHRS, CDR2 YFSETQ. The CDR3 sequence is CASSSPLARGGSNEQFF. DNA for the CDR3: TGCGCCAGCAGCTCGCCACTAGCTCGGGGGGGTAGCAATGAGCAGTTCTTC. The full variable domain, in which reference TRBV5-1 and TRBJ2-1 provide the parts outside the CDR3, is KAGVTQTPRYLIKTRGQQVTLSCSPISGHRSVSWYQQTPGQGLQFLFEYFSETQRNKGNFPGRFSGRQFSNSRSEMNVSTLELGDSALYLCASSSPLARGGSNEQFFGPGTRLTVL.